This T cell receptor beta chain derives from a study of blood T cell repertoires in COVID-19 (TCRdb year 2020). About the full investigation: Collaborator samples came from the United States, Italy and Spain and covered acute and convalescent phases of COVID-19. Samples came from the ongoing ImmuneRACE study (first 160 participants) plus 1,254 subjects from 6 global collaborators. The sample metadata nearly always contained a de-identified subject ID, COVID-19 status, age in years and sex. Subjects who had been exposed to COVID-19, were actively infected with it, or had recovered from it provided the deeply sampled blood TCRbeta repertoires that made up the dataset. The repertoires were released in a freely available public database intended as a resource for research on the immune response to SARS-CoV-2. Where available, HLA class I and class II types were taken from metadata supplied by the sample provider and were not determined by assay-based typing. The material from the prospective study consisted of cDNA or gDNA derived from T cells, B-cell-depleted T cells, or PBMCs.

Broad study findings and their caveats: How much clinical and demographic metadata was included differed by source and by participant, and the metadata was provided uncurated.

Whole blood was collected in K2EDTA tubes by collaborating institutions according to the institutions' own protocols. For TCRbeta analysis, collaborators shipped samples in one of three forms: frozen whole blood, isolated PBMCs, or DNA extracted from either of those sample types. Worth noting for this clone: Its antigen is currently not known. It has no much larger one-base neighbor in the sample; base qualities were not kept.

From the cysteine up to the phenylalanine, the CDR3 has a length of 15 residues. The CDR3 DNA has 45 bases and is translated from base 1. CDR1 PRHDT and CDR2 FYEKMQ are derived from the germline V gene (reference sequence). Between the V and J ends, shortened by 1 base and 0 bases respectively, the junction contains 10 bases. TCRbeta CDR3 regions were amplified from genomic DNA using the immunoSEQ Assay, a bias-controlled multiplex PCR. Per the authors' processing: The number of nucleated cells in each sample was estimated from the amplification of reference gene primers within the assay. To quantify the absolute abundance of each unique TCRbeta CDR3 rearrangement, sequence reads were collapsed and filtered. For each sample, productive Simpson clonality was calculated as the square root of Simpson's diversity index over productive rearrangements. TCRdb mirrors the immuneACCESS table, restricted to in-frame sequences. Some clones are absent from its copies; in checked studies, under half trace to an unresolved V gene, and the reason for the others is unknown. The V and J calls and clone size are taken from that table; D and trimming were inferred from the DNA. This sample has just over 650,000 clones in its table, and 80% to 90% of those were observed once. The ten largest clones represent roughly 0.26% of the sample.

The sequence is built from TRBV13 and TRBJ2-7; perhaps TRBD1 is the D gene, with 6 bases matching. Sample: peripheral blood. The TCR sequence derives from a woman between 18 and 29 years old with acute or convalescent COVID-19. DNA sequence: TGTGCCAGCAGCTTAGAGGACAGTCCCTCCTACGAGCAGTACTTC. Translated, this is CASSLEDSPSYEQYF.